The clone carrying this T cell receptor beta chain was seen only once. As yet, its antigen is unknown. The data originate from a study of T cells in tumors after PD-1 blockade. Study-wide results and caveats: Only pre- versus post-treatment comparisons showed clonal replacement. After therapy, most expanded exhausted CD8+ clones were absent pre-treatment, suggesting clonal replacement.

Here immunoSEQ multiplex PCR was the method, and the copy in TCRdb shows in-frame clones only, minus some. The data show 9,000 to 15,000 clones, 63% seen once. Germline assignment: CDR1 KGHSH and CDR2 LQKENI. The CDR3 length is 14 residues. The ends were cut back, 3 bases at V and 8 bases at J, with 16 bases in the middle. The gene calls are TRBV18 and TRBJ1-2; tentative D call: TRBD1 (5 bases). The starting material was tumor tissue, obtained before anti-PD-1 treatment. This TCR was sampled from a human donor with basal cell carcinoma. For the CDR3, the DNA is TGTGCCAGCTCACCCCGGGAGGGGATGGTAGGCTACACCTTC. Its translation: CASSPREGMVGYTF. Full variable domain (rest looked up from reference TRBV18 and TRBJ1-2): NAGVMQNPRHLVRRRGQEARLRCSPMKGHSHVYWYRQLPEEGLKFMVYLQKENIIDESGMPKERFSAEFPKEGPSILRIQQVVRGDSAAYFCASSPREGMVGYTFGSGTRLTVV.